A single sample is the source of the 27 T cell receptor beta chains below, sequenced in a study of blood T cell repertoires in COVID-19. TCRdb's copy holds only in-frame clones and misses some; the assay was immunoSEQ multiplex PCR. Here the sample spans about 88,000 clones, roughly 87% being singletons. Sequenced material: peripheral blood. The source of these receptors is a male donor with acute or convalescent COVID-19.

This chain joins TRBV12-3 or TRBV12-4 and TRBJ2-5; a possible D gene is TRBD1 (5 bases). V was trimmed by 6 bases and J by 5 bases, leaving 13 bases between them. The CDR3 consists of 13 residues. For the CDR3, the DNA is TGTGCCAGCAGACCTGACAGCCTCGAGACCCAGTACTTC. It translates to CASRPDSLETQYF.

The V gene is TRBV18, the J gene TRBJ1-1; D remains ambiguous. The CDR3 contains 14 residues. The germline CDR1 and CDR2 sequences are KGHSH and LQKENI. V lost 1 base and J lost 5, with 11 bases in between. The CDR3 DNA follows: TGTGCCAGCTCACCACAAAATGCAGGAACTGAAGCTTTCTTT. Amino acid sequence: CASSPQNAGTEAFF.

This chain uses TRBV9 with TRBJ1-2, with D perhaps TRBD1 (6 bases). The germline gives CDR1 SGDLS, CDR2 YYNGEE. CDR3 length: 13 amino acids. Trimming left V 4 bases short and J 8 bases short, with 15 bases between. The CDR3 here is CASSTIPRGGYTF. DNA of the CDR3: TGTGCCAGCAGCACCATCCCTAGGGGGGGCTACACCTTC.

This sequence joins TRBV30 and TRBJ1-6; D unresolved. Between the trimmed V and J ends, which lost 0 bases and 8 bases, there was a span of 11 bases. Looked up from germline, CDR1 is GTSNPN and CDR2 is SVGIG (reference sequence). The CDR3 loop spans 14 amino acids. The CDR3 region has the DNA TGTGCCTGGAGTGTAAACCGGGGTGATTCACCCCTCCACTTT. The encoded protein is CAWSVNRGDSPLHF. Drawing the rest from reference TRBV30 and TRBJ1-6, the complete variable domain is SQTIHQWPATLVQPVGSPLSLECTVEGTSNPNLYWYRQAAGRGLQLLFYSVGIGQISSEVPQNLSASRPQDRQFILSSKKLLLSDSGFYLCAWSVNRGDSPLHFGNGTRLTVT.

V usage is TRBV28 and J usage is TRBJ1-2; 9 nucleotides match TRBD1. This CDR3 has 14 residues. Germline V gives CDR1 MDHEN, CDR2 SYDVKM. J lost 1 base, V lost 7 bases, and 4 bases had no gene match. DNA for the CDR3: TGTGCCAGCAAACAGGGGGCGGGTAACTATGGCTACACCTTC. This codes for CASKQGAGNYGYTF.

This sequence joins TRBV11-2 and TRBJ2-3; 12 bases map to TRBD2. J was trimmed by 1 base and V by 5 bases; bases with no gene match: 13. CDR1 is SGHAT and CDR2 is FQNNGV in the germline V gene. The CDR3 has 19 residues. The CDR3 nucleotides are TGTGCCAGCAGCGTCAGGCTAGCGGGGGGGATTTGGGGCACAGATACGCAGTATTTT. It encodes CASSVRLAGGIWGTDTQYF.

This clone has a single count. The chain carries TRBV3-1 (or the pseudogene TRBV3-2) and TRBJ2-2; D is ambiguous. Germline V gives CDR1 LGHDT, CDR2 YNNKEL (reference sequence). The CDR3 length is 15 residues. V was clipped by 5 bases and J by 3 bases, with 13 bases between them. CDR3 coding DNA: TGTGCCAGCAGCTCACGCCGGTCGGACACCGGGGAGCTGTTTTTT. Translating gives CASSSRRSDTGELFF.

The CDR3 loop is CASSPGQGSNSPLHF. The CDR3 DNA follows: TGTGCCAGTTCCCCGGGACAGGGCTCTAATTCACCCCTCCACTTT. The chain is built from TRBV6-4 and TRBJ1-6; TRBD1 agrees at 9 bases. J gave up 6 bases and V 9 bases, and 9 bases lay outside the gene matches. The CDR3 length is 15 residues. Germline CDR1 and CDR2: MRHNA and SNTAGT.

This clone was recorded only once. The chain is built from TRBV9 and TRBJ2-1; D is possibly TRBD2 (7 bases). CDR1 is SGDLS and CDR2 is YYNGEE in the germline V gene. Trimming pared 2 bases from V and 3 bases from J, leaving 21 bases between. The CDR3 sequence is 18 residues long. The CDR3 is CASSVTPSGGHFYNEQFF. The CDR3, as DNA: TGTGCCAGCAGCGTCACCCCTTCGGGGGGACACTTCTACAATGAGCAGTTCTTC.

The rearrangement joins TRBV7-9 to TRBJ2-2; 8 bases align to TRBD2. This CDR3 has 14 amino acids. From germline, CDR1 is SEHNR and CDR2 FQNEAQ (reference sequence). V lost 4 bases to trimming and J lost 4 bases; unmatched junction nucleotides: 2. As DNA, the CDR3 is TGTGCCAGCAGCTCACTAGCGGCCACCGGGGAGCTGTTTTTT. Translated: CASSSLAATGELFF.

The chain carries TRBV6-5 and TRBJ2-1; possible D gene TRBD2, 8 bases. The germline gives CDR1 MNHEY, CDR2 SVGAGI. Trimming left V 7 bases short and J 7 bases short, with 20 bases between. The CDR3 spans 15 residues. The CDR3 DNA is TGTGCCAGCACCACCGGGAGGGGGCGCGGTAATGAGCAGTTCTTC. It encodes CASTTGRGRGNEQFF.

The chain carries TRBV15 and TRBJ1-4, with 8 bases identical to TRBD1. Trimming took 1 base from V and 3 from J; bases not matched to a gene: 7. The CDR3 has 17 residues. CDR1 is LNHNV and CDR2 is YYDKDF in the germline V gene (reference sequence). CDR3 DNA: TGTGCCACCAGCAGAGGGGGTCAGGGGGCTGCTAATGAAAAACTGTTTTTT. This gives the protein CATSRGGQGAANEKLFF.

For this clone: The sample contains more than one DNA sequence encoding this CDR3. The chain has TRBV19 and TRBJ1-5, with TRBD1 matching 7 bases. The length of the CDR3 is 14 residues. Trimming at V came to 5 bases and at J to 2 bases, leaving 3 bases not matched to a gene. Germline V CDR1 and CDR2: LNHDA, SQIVND (reference sequence). The CDR3 coding sequence is TGTGCCAGTAGTGGTACAGGGGGCAATCAGCCCCAGCATTTT. It encodes CASSGTGGNQPQHF.

This sequence joins TRBV5-8 and TRBJ2-7; 7 bases are shared with TRBD2. The CDR3 sequence is 14 residues long. Germline loops: CDR1 SGHTS, CDR2 YDEGEE. After removal of 4 bases from V and 6 bases from J, the junction contained 10 bases not matched to a gene. CDR3 sequence: CASSQTGGRGEQYF. DNA of the CDR3: TGTGCCAGCAGCCAAACCGGGGGGAGGGGCGAGCAGTACTTC. The complete variable domain, with remaining parts taken from reference TRBV5-8 and TRBJ2-7, reads EAGVTQSPTHLIKTRGQQATLRCSPISGHTSVYWYQQALGLGLQFLLWYDEGEERNRGNFPPRFSGRQFPNYSSELNVNALELEDSALYLCASSQTGGRGEQYFGPGTRLTVT.

The gene calls are TRBV28 and TRBJ1-5, with D possibly TRBD1 on 5 matching bases. CDR3 length: 15 amino acids. Trimming stripped 8 bases from V and 7 bases from J, with 21 bases between. Germline assignment: CDR1 MDHEN and CDR2 SYDVKM. CDR3 protein: CASDTAGGSTQPQHF. Here the CDR3 DNA reads TGTGCCAGCGACACCGCTGGGGGGTCCACCCAGCCCCAGCATTTT.

The J gene is TRBJ1-5, the V gene TRBV20-1; unclear D gene. Germline-derived CDR1 and CDR2 are DFQATT and SNEGSKA (reference sequence). Trimming left V 3 bases short and J 7 bases short, with 10 bases between. CDR3 length: 12 residues. CDR3 DNA: TGCAGTGCTAGTACAGACACCCAGCCCCAGCATTTT. Amino acid sequence: CSASTDTQPQHF.

The rearrangement joins TRBV2 to TRBJ1-1, with D maybe TRBD1 (6 bases). Germline CDR1 is SNHLY and CDR2 is FYNNEI. V dropped 6 bases and J dropped 1 base, with 15 bases sitting between them. This CDR3 comprises 15 residues. CDR3 bases: TGTGCCAGCAGCTCAAATGGGGGCGCGAACACTGAAGCTTTCTTT. It encodes CASSSNGGANTEAFF.

The rearrangement joins TRBV6-1 to TRBJ1-1; TRBD1 aligns across 7 bases. Germline lookup yields CDR1 MNHNS and CDR2 SASEGT. V lost 4 bases, J lost 1 base, and 12 bases stayed unmatched. The CDR3 length is 17 residues. This chain's CDR3 is CASSVKVGGVGNTEAFF. The CDR3 DNA reads TGTGCCAGCAGTGTTAAAGTAGGGGGCGTAGGGAACACTGAAGCTTTCTTT.

The rearrangement links TRBV7-9 to TRBJ2-7, with a tentative D call TRBD2 (5 bases). The germline V gene has CDR1 SEHNR and CDR2 FQNEAQ (reference sequence). The CDR3 sequence is 13 residues long. V was cut by 3 bases and J by 2 bases, with 8 bases left in between. CDR3 DNA sequence: TGTGCCAGCAGCTTGGGAGTAGCCTACGAGCAGTACTTC. Amino acids: CASSLGVAYEQYF.

This chain connects TRBV28 to TRBJ1-2; no definite D call. Germline V gene sequence: CDR1 MDHEN, CDR2 SYDVKM. CDR3 length: 13 residues. Trimming removed 4 bases from V and 7 bases from J, with 13 bases in between. In DNA, the CDR3 is TGTGCCAGCAGTTACGGTGGTTATAGTGGCTACACCTTC. As protein: CASSYGGYSGYTF.

DNA of the CDR3: TGTGCCTGGAGTCCCGGACAGCTGAATTCACCCCTCCACTTT. This translates into CAWSPGQLNSPLHF. V gene TRBV30 combines with J gene TRBJ1-6, with D possibly TRBD1 on 6 matching bases. The CDR3 spans 14 residues. Germline V gives CDR1 GTSNPN, CDR2 SVGIG (reference sequence). Trimming took 2 bases from V and 7 from J, leaving 12 bases between them.

The V gene is TRBV7-9, the J gene TRBJ2-3; a possible D gene is TRBD2 (6 bases). The CDR3 consists of 16 residues. Trimming stripped 2 bases from V and 2 bases from J, with 14 bases between. The germline V gene encodes CDR1 SEHNR and CDR2 FQNEAQ (reference sequence). The CDR3, as DNA: TGTGCCAGCAGCTTATATGCGGGGAGAACCACAGATACGCAGTATTTT. Amino acid sequence: CASSLYAGRTTDTQYF.

The chain joins TRBV19 to TRBJ1-5; 8 bases map to TRBD1. The CDR3 extends over 16 amino acids. Germline values: CDR1 LNHDA, CDR2 SQIVND (reference sequence). Trimming cost V 5 bases and J 1 base; bases outside gene matches: 7. The CDR3 nucleotides read TGTGCCAGTAGTTTCACGACAGGGGAAAGCAATCAGCCCCAGCATTTT. Its translation: CASSFTTGESNQPQHF.

This chain links TRBV5-4 with TRBJ2-5, with D possibly TRBD1 on 5 matching bases. V lost 3 bases and J 0 bases, leaving 9 bases between the germline ends. CDR3 length: 14 residues. Germline CDR1 is SGHNT and CDR2 is YYREEE (reference sequence). The CDR3 coding sequence is TGTGCCAGCAGCTCGGTAGGGGACCAAGAGACCCAGTACTTC. Protein product: CASSSVGDQETQYF.

This chain uses TRBV3-1 (or the pseudogene TRBV3-2) with TRBJ1-2; TRBD1 matches at 9 bases. CDR3 length equals 13 residues. The germline CDR1 and CDR2 sequences are LGHDT and YNNKEL (reference sequence). Germline trimming cut 3 bases from V and 4 bases from J; bases unmatched to any gene: 0. The CDR3 reads CASSQTGGYGYTF. Written as DNA, the CDR3 is TGTGCCAGCAGCCAGACAGGGGGCTATGGCTACACCTTC.

This clone has just one count. V and J are TRBV6-4 and TRBJ1-1; perhaps TRBD1 as D (5 bases). From germline, CDR1 is MRHNA and CDR2 SNTAGT. V dropped 6 bases and J dropped 3 bases, with 14 bases sitting between them. The CDR3 covers 14 residues. The CDR3 region is CASRTKGPDTEAFF. CDR3 DNA sequence: TGTGCCAGCAGGACGAAGGGGCCGGACACTGAAGCTTTCTTT.

This sequence joins TRBV27 and TRBJ1-6; D ambiguous. The V and J ends lost 0 bases and 6 bases respectively, with 6 bases between them. The CDR3 is 14 residues long. CDR1 and CDR2 from the germline V gene are MNHEY and SMNVEV (reference sequence). In nucleotides, the CDR3 is TGTGCCAGCAGTTTATCGTCGGGTAATTCACCCCTCCACTTT. It specifies CASSLSSGNSPLHF.